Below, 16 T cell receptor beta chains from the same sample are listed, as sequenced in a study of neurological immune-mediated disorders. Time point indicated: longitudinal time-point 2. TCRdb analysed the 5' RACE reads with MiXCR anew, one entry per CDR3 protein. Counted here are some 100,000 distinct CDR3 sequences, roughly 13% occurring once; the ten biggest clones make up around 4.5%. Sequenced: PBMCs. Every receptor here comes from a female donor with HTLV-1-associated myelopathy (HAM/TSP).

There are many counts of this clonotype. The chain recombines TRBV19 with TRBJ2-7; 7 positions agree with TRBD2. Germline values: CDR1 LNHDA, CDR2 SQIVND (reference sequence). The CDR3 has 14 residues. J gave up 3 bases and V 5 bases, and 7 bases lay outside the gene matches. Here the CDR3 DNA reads TGTGCCAGTAGTGACTCCGGGGGGAGCTACGAGCAGTACTTC. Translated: CASSDSGGSYEQYF.

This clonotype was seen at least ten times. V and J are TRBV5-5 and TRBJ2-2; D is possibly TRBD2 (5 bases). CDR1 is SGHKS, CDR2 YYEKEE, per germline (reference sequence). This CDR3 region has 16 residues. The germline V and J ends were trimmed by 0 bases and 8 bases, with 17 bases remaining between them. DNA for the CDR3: TGTGCCAGCAGCTTGGGGCTAGCTGAATTCCGGGGGGAGCTGTTTTTT. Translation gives CASSLGLAEFRGELFF.

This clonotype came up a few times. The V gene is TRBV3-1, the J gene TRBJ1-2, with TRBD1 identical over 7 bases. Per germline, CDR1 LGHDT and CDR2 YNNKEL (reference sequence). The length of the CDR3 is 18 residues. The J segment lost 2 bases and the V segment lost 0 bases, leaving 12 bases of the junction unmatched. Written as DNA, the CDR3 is TGTGCCAGCAGCCAAGAGGACAAACGTAGGGACAGCAACTATGGCTACACCTTC. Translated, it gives CASSQEDKRRDSNYGYTF.

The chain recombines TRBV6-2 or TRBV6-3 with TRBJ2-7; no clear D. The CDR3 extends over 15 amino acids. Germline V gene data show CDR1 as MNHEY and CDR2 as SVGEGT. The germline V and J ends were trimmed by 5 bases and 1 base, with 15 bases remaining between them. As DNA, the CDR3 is TGTGCCAGCAGTCTTGACACCGGGTCTTCCTACGAGCAGTACTTC. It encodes CASSLDTGSSYEQYF.

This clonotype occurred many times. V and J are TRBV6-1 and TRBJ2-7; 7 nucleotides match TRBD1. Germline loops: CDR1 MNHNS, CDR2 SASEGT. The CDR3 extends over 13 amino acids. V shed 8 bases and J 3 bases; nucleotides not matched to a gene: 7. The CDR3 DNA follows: TGTGCCAGCTCAGAGACAGGGCTCTACGAGCAGTACTTC. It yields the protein CASSETGLYEQYF.

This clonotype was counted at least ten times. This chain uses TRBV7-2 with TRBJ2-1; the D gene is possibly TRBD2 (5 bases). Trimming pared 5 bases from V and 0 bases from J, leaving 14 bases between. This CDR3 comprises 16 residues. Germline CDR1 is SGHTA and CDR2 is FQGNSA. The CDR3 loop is CASSPKSGSSYNEQFF. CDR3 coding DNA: TGTGCCAGCAGCCCTAAGAGCGGAAGCTCCTACAATGAGCAGTTCTTC.

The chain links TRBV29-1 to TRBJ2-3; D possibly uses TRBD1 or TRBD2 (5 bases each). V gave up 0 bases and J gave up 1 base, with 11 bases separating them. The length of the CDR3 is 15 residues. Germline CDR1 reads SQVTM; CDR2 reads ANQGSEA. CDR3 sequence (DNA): TGCAGCGTTGAAGATCCCATGGGGGGCACAGATACGCAGTATTTT. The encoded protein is CSVEDPMGGTDTQYF.

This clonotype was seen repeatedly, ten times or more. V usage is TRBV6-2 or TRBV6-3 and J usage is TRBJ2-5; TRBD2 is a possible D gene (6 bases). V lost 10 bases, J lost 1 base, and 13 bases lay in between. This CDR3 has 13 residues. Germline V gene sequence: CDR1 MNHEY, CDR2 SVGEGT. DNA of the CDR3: TGTGCCACCGAACCGGGACTCCAAGAGACCCAGTACTTC. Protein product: CATEPGLQETQYF.

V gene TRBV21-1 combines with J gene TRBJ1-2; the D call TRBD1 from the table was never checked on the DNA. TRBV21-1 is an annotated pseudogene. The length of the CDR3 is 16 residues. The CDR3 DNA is TGTGCCAGCCCAAGTCGACAGGGGCCTTCTAACTATGGCTACACCTTC. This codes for CASPSRQGPSNYGYTF.

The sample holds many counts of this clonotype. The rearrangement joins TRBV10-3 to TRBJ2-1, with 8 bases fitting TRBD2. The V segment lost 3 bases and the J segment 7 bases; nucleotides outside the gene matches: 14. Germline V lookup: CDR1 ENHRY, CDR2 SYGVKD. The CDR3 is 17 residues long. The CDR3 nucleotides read TGTGCCATCAGTGAAAAAGTCTCGGGGGGGCCACGTAATGAGCAGTTCTTC. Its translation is CAISEKVSGGPRNEQFF.

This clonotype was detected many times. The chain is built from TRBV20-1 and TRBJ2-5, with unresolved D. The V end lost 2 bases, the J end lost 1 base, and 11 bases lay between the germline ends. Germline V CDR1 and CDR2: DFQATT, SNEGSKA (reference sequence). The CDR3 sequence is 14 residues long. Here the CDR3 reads CSARRNRPQETQYF. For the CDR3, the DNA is TGCAGTGCTAGAAGGAACAGACCCCAAGAGACCCAGTACTTC.

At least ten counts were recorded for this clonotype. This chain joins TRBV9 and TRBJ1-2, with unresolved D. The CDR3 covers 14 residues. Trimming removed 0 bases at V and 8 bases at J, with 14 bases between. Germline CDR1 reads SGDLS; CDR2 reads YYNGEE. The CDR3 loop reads CASSVGALLEGYTF. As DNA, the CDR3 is TGTGCCAGCAGCGTAGGGGCCCTGCTAGAAGGCTACACCTTC.

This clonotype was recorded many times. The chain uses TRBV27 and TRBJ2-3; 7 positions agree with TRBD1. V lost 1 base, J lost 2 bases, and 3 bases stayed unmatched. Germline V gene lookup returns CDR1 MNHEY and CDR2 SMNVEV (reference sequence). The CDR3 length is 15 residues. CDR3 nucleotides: TGTGCCAGCAGTTTATTGGGGACAGTCACAGATACGCAGTATTTT. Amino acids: CASSLLGTVTDTQYF.

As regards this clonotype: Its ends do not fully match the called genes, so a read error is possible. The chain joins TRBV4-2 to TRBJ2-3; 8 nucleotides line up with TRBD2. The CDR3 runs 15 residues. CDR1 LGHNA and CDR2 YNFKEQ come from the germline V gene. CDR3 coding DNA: TGTGACAGCAGCCAATTTAGCGGGGATACAGATACGCAGTATTTT. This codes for CDSSQFSGDTDTQYF.

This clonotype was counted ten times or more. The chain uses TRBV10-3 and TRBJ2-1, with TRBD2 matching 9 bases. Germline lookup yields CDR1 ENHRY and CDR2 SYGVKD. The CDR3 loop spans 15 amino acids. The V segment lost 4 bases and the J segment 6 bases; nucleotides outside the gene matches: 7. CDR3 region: CAISGGRGGLNEQFF. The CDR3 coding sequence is TGTGCCATCAGTGGCGGGCGGGGGGGCCTCAATGAGCAGTTCTTC.

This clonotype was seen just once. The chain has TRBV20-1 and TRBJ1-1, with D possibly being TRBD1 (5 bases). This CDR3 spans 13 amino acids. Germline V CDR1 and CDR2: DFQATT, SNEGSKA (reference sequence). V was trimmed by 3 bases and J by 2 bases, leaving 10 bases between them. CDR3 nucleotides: TGCAGTGCTAGCCAGGACATCAACACTGAAGCTTTCTTT. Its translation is CSASQDINTEAFF.